This T cell receptor beta chain appears in the sequencing data of a study of blood T cells in healthy people across ages. As concerns this clonotype: Its target is not known.

Study-wide results and limits: A roughly linear age-dependent decrease characterized TCR beta diversity per million T cells. When set beside aged donors, long-lived donors presented more naive CD4+ cells and higher diversity.

The length of the CDR3 is 16 residues. V lost 5 bases to trimming and J lost 10 bases; unmatched junction nucleotides: 17. The V gene's germline CDR1 is MNHNS and CDR2 SASEGT. Then a second PCR, running roughly 7 to 11 cycles, was carried out with a sample-barcoded 5' primer and a J-beta primer mix. Using its own MiXCR run on the 5' RACE reads, TCRdb lists one record per CDR3 protein. The table shows 700,000 or so distinct CDR3 sequences, with 20% to 25% occurring only once. The clonotype comes from a man in his 70s in good health. V gene TRBV6-1 combines with J gene TRBJ2-3; TRBD2 matches at 8 bases. Sequencing used blood. The CDR3 loop is CASSPRIAGPTGAQYF. As DNA, the CDR3 is TGTGCCAGCAGTCCCCGAATAGCGGGGCCTACCGGGGCGCAGTATTTT.